These 10 T cell receptor beta chains were all obtained from the same sample, sequenced in a study of blood T cell repertoires in COVID-19. Sequenced by immunoSEQ multiplex PCR; TCRdb stores in-frame clones only, minus some. The sample carries 250,000 or so clones, 75% to 85% recorded once. Sequencing was performed on peripheral blood. The receptors were gathered from a human donor in a cohort sampled during active COVID-19.

The chain carries TRBV25-1 and TRBJ1-2; D might be TRBD1 (6 bases). This CDR3 has 13 residues. Germline CDR1 MGHDK, CDR2 SYGVNS. The ends were cut back, 7 bases at V and 5 bases at J, with 14 bases in the middle. In nucleotides, the CDR3 is TGTGCCAGCAAAACGGACAGCGAGTATGGCTACACCTTC. Protein product: CASKTDSEYGYTF.

This clone appeared a single time. This rearrangement joins TRBV28 to TRBJ1-5; TRBD1 aligns across 9 bases. The V gene end was trimmed by 11 bases and the J gene end by 2 bases; junction bases not matched to a gene: 13. CDR1 is MDHEN, CDR2 SYDVKM, per germline. This CDR3 has 16 residues. CDR3 DNA sequence: TGTGCCTCCTCGAGCCTTTGGACAGGGGGCAATCAGCCCCAGCATTTT. Protein: CASSSLWTGGNQPQHF.

This chain connects TRBV27 to TRBJ1-6, with 11 bases identical to TRBD1. This CDR3 comprises 14 residues. V lost 6 bases and J lost 9; bases outside the gene matches: 4. Germline CDR1 MNHEY, CDR2 SMNVEV (reference sequence). The CDR3 here is CASRGQGAGSPLHF. CDR3 in DNA: TGTGCCAGCAGAGGACAGGGGGCCGGTTCACCCCTCCACTTT.

The rearrangement uses TRBV28 and TRBJ1-2; maybe TRBD1 (6 bases). V was trimmed by 4 bases and J by 1 base, leaving 10 bases between them. This CDR3 is 14 amino acids long. The germline CDR1 and CDR2 sequences are MDHEN and SYDVKM. CDR3 sequence: CASSSGTSNYGYTF. The CDR3 DNA follows: TGTGCCAGCAGTTCCGGGACAAGTAACTATGGCTACACCTTC.

The V and J genes are TRBV6-5 and TRBJ1-3; D is ambiguous. The germline V and J ends were trimmed by 7 bases and 0 bases, with 13 bases remaining between them. The CDR3 consists of 15 residues. Germline-derived CDR1 and CDR2 are MNHEY and SVGAGI. CDR3 coding DNA: TGTGCCAGCACCCCATCGGACTTCTCTGGAAACACCATATATTTT. Protein sequence: CASTPSDFSGNTIYF.

The chain employs TRBV6-5 and TRBJ1-6; 7 bases are a match to TRBD1. In germline, CDR1 is MNHEY, CDR2 SVGAGI. V was pared by 3 bases and J by 5 bases, with 4 bases of the junction left unmatched. The CDR3 contains 15 residues. CDR3: CASSYYRGHNSPLHF. The CDR3 DNA sequence: TGTGCCAGCAGTTATTACAGGGGTCATAATTCACCCCTCCACTTT.

In DNA form, the CDR3 reads TGTGCCAGCTCTCAGACTAGCGGGAGTCTAGACAATGAGCAGTTCTTC. Translating gives CASSQTSGSLDNEQFF. This sequence joins TRBV18 and TRBJ2-1; the match to TRBD2 covers 12 bases. The CDR3 runs 16 residues. Germline CDR1 KGHSH, CDR2 LQKENI. V was pared by 6 bases and J by 5 bases, with 8 bases of the junction left unmatched.

The V and J genes are TRBV5-1 and TRBJ1-4, with D possibly TRBD1 on 5 matching bases. The V and J ends lost 1 base and 13 bases respectively, with 20 bases between them. The germline gives CDR1 SGHRS, CDR2 YFSETQ. This CDR3 has 15 amino acids. CDR3 loop: CASSLSPGNENRLFF. DNA of the CDR3: TGCGCCAGCAGCTTGTCTCCAGGGAATGAAAATCGACTGTTTTTT.

This chain uses TRBV19 with TRBJ1-1; tentatively, D is TRBD1 (6 bases). In germline, CDR1 is LNHDA, CDR2 SQIVND (reference sequence). This CDR3 is built from 15 residues. The V end was cut by 5 bases, the J end by 4 bases, with 17 bases between. The CDR3 DNA sequence: TGTGCCAGTAGTCTACGACAGGCTGGGAGCACTGAAGCTTTCTTT. Amino acid sequence: CASSLRQAGSTEAFF.

This clone was found once. The V gene is TRBV6-5, the J gene TRBJ2-7; 8 nucleotides line up with TRBD1. CDR1 and CDR2 from the germline V gene are MNHEY and SVGAGI. The CDR3 consists of 13 residues. Germline trimming cut 5 bases from V and 3 bases from J; bases unmatched to any gene: 3. The CDR3 DNA is TGTGCCAGCAGTATTACAGGGGGCTACGAGCAGTACTTC. Translation gives CASSITGGYEQYF.